The source of this T cell receptor (beta chain) is a study of CD8 T cells in Susac syndrome. The multiple sclerosis controls comprised treatment-naive patients whose relapsing-remitting disease was stable or active. With random hexamers, reverse transcription was performed on about 0.5 to 1 ug of RNA. TCRdb analysed the immunoSEQ multiplex PCR reads with MiXCR anew, one entry per CDR3 protein. The data hold some 200,000 distinct CDR3 sequences, with nearly 97% observed a single time. Material: CD4+ T cells from PBMCs. The TCR comes from a human donor with multiple sclerosis.

CDR3 bases: TGTGCCAGCAGCCCCGGGGGCTGGGGTACTGAAGCTTTCTTT. Protein sequence: CASSPGGWGTEAFF. The V gene is TRBV9, the J gene TRBJ1-1, with D possibly TRBD1 on 6 matching bases. This CDR3 is 14 amino acids long. Deletions cut 4 bases from V and 5 bases from J, with 15 bases between. Germline loops: CDR1 SGDLS, CDR2 YYNGEE.